The T cell receptor (beta chain) under discussion was sequenced for a study of beta chain features in type 1 diabetes. The isolated RNA, all of it, was reverse transcribed, so expressed TCRB transcripts were what got sequenced. Only in-frame clones appear in the TCRdb table, and some are missing; sequencing was by immunoSEQ multiplex PCR. The top ten clones hold around 0.065% of a sample with around 430,000 clones, around 28% of them seen once. CDR3 length equals 15 residues. CDR1 SGHTA and CDR2 FQGNSA come from the germline V gene. V was pared by 2 bases and J by 0 bases, with 1 base of the junction left unmatched. Remarks on this clone: This specimen includes other DNA sequences encoding the same CDR3.

The TCR originated in a man between 18 and 35 years old in good health. The sample consisted of naive CD4+ T cells from blood. The genes are TRBV7-2 and TRBJ2-3, with TRBD1 matching 8 bases. The CDR3 loop is CASSLQGASTDTQYF. DNA of the CDR3: TGTGCCAGCAGCTTACAGGGGGCCAGCACAGATACGCAGTATTTT.